Following are 28 T cell receptor beta chains from one sample sequenced in a study of shared clonotypes between healthy human individuals. TCRdb keeps only in-frame clones here, not all; method: immunoSEQ multiplex PCR. Here the sample spans approximately 400,000 clones, 90% to 98% being singletons. What was sequenced was memory CD8+ T cells sorted from blood. The subset here: CD45RO+ cells pooled with CCR7-negative TemRA cells. These receptors were obtained from a man younger than 40 in good health.

Comments on this clone: One junction end does not reproduce the germline sequence, and a read error may be involved. The chain is built from TRBV7-3 and TRBJ2-3; 7 bases match TRBD1. The CDR3 has 17 amino acids. The germline CDR1 and CDR2 sequences are SGHTA and FQGTGA. CDR3: CASTLISGQLSTDTQYF. The CDR3 DNA is TGTGCCAGCACCTTAATCTCGGGACAGCTTAGCACAGATACGCAGTATTTT.

The table lists this clone with a count of one. V and J are TRBV6-1 and TRBJ1-5; unclear D gene. This CDR3 region has 14 residues. The germline V gene has CDR1 MNHNS and CDR2 SASEGT. Trimming pared 4 bases from V and 0 bases from J, leaving 7 bases between. The CDR3 DNA follows: TGTGCCAGCAGTGGAGGTTTTAGCAATCAGCCCCAGCATTTT. Protein product: CASSGGFSNQPQHF.

CDR3 bases: TGTGCCAGCAGCTCCATTAGGGCGGACAGGGTTAGCACAGATACGCAGTATTTT. It codes for CASSSIRADRVSTDTQYF. The chain links TRBV21-1 to TRBJ2-3; the table gives TRBD1 as D, unverified against the DNA. TRBV21-1 is given as a pseudogene. This CDR3 is built from 18 residues.

V usage is TRBV15 and J usage is TRBJ2-7, with D unresolved. V was cut by 5 bases and J by 5 bases, with 13 bases left in between. CDR3 size: 13 residues. Germline V lookup: CDR1 LNHNV, CDR2 YYDKDF (reference sequence). The CDR3 coding sequence is TGTGCCACCAGCGCTCAGGTGCACGACGAGCAGTACTTC. Translation gives CATSAQVHDEQYF.

The chain carries TRBV6-6 and TRBJ2-7; 9 bases are a match to TRBD2. Per the germline V gene, CDR1 is MNHNY and CDR2 is SVGAGI (reference sequence). V lost 4 bases to trimming and J lost 1 base; unmatched junction nucleotides: 5. The CDR3 consists of 15 residues. The CDR3 protein is CASSFLAGTSYEQYF. CDR3 nucleotides: TGTGCCAGCAGTTTCCTAGCGGGAACATCCTACGAGCAGTACTTC.

This sequence joins TRBV7-9 and TRBJ2-1; 7 bases are a match to TRBD2. CDR3 size: 13 residues. V trimming: 7 bases; J trimming: 7 bases; junction bases outside the gene matches: 7. Germline values: CDR1 SEHNR, CDR2 FQNEAQ (reference sequence). Written as DNA, the CDR3 is TGTGCCAGCATGAGACGGGAGGAGAATGAGCAGTTCTTC. Its translation: CASMRREENEQFF.

The J gene is TRBJ2-1, the V gene TRBV11-2, with D maybe TRBD2 (6 bases). The CDR3 spans 12 residues. Germline CDR1 and CDR2: SGHAT and FQNNGV. V was clipped by 1 base and J by 9 bases, with 7 bases between them. The CDR3 DNA sequence: TGTGCCAGCAGCTTAGGGACTATTGAGCAGTTCTTC. Translated: CASSLGTIEQFF.

The chain joins TRBV19 to TRBJ2-3; D unresolved. Germline assignment: CDR1 LNHDA and CDR2 SQIVND (reference sequence). This CDR3 is built from 14 residues. Trimming removed 0 bases from V and 8 bases from J, with 12 bases in between. CDR3 residues: CASSIDLSPTTQYF. As DNA, the CDR3 is TGTGCCAGTAGTATAGACCTAAGCCCGACTACGCAGTATTTT.

J is TRBJ2-1 and V is TRBV28; 11 bases line up with TRBD2. The V gene's germline CDR1 is MDHEN and CDR2 SYDVKM. J gave up 7 bases and V 4 bases, and 6 bases lay outside the gene matches. This CDR3 contains 15 residues. The CDR3 sequence is CASSSGSGRANEQFF. The DNA for the CDR3 is TGTGCCAGCAGTTCCGGTAGCGGGAGGGCTAATGAGCAGTTCTTC.

This clone was detected only once. V is TRBV19 and J is TRBJ2-3, with 8 nucleotides matching TRBD2. J gave up 2 bases and V 8 bases, and 9 bases lay outside the gene matches. This CDR3 has 15 residues. The germline V gene encodes CDR1 LNHDA and CDR2 SQIVND (reference sequence). CDR3 in amino acids: CASSKRGGATDTQYF. Written as DNA, the CDR3 is TGTGCCAGTTCTAAACGGGGGGGAGCCACAGATACGCAGTATTTT.

The chain recombines TRBV29-1 with TRBJ1-1; D not certain. Trimming pared 3 bases from V and 1 base from J, leaving 6 bases between. Germline V CDR1 and CDR2: SQVTM, ANQGSEA. The CDR3 runs to 12 residues. Written as DNA, the CDR3 is TGCAGCGTTGAGGCAGAGAACACTGAAGCTTTCTTT. Encoded protein: CSVEAENTEAFF.

CDR3 in amino acids: CASTDNTSYEQYF. DNA for the CDR3: TGTGCCAGCACGGATAATACCTCCTACGAGCAGTACTTC. The J gene is TRBJ2-7, the V gene TRBV28, with D uncertain. Trimming pared 7 bases from V and 0 bases from J, leaving 10 bases between. Germline CDR1 MDHEN, CDR2 SYDVKM. The CDR3 extends over 13 amino acids. The full variable domain, its missing parts supplied by reference TRBV28 and TRBJ2-7, is DVKVTQSSRYLVKRTGEKVFLECVQDMDHENMFWYRQDPGLGLRLIYFSYDVKMKEKGDIPEGYSVSREKKERFSLILESASTNQTSMYLCASTDNTSYEQYFGPGTRLTVT.

V is TRBV30 and J is TRBJ1-3; D unclear. V was pared by 4 bases and J by 6 bases, with 7 bases between. The CDR3 runs 11 residues. Germline values: CDR1 GTSNPN, CDR2 SVGIG (reference sequence). The CDR3 region has the DNA TGTGCCTGGATGGTATTAAACACCATATATTTT. Its translation: CAWMVLNTIYF.

This clone has only one observation. This chain joins TRBV19 and TRBJ2-3, with 10 positions matching TRBD1. CDR1 and CDR2 (germline): LNHDA, SQIVND (reference sequence). This CDR3 is 15 amino acids long. The V segment lost 4 bases and the J segment 7 bases; nucleotides outside the gene matches: 8. The CDR3: CASSTDRGQGNTQYF. CDR3 nucleotide sequence: TGTGCCAGTAGTACCGACAGGGGGCAAGGAAATACGCAGTATTTT.

The chain uses TRBV27 and TRBJ2-1; the D is unclear. The germline V gene has CDR1 MNHEY and CDR2 SMNVEV (reference sequence). The V gene lost 6 bases and the J gene lost 7 bases, with 16 bases spanning the gap. The CDR3 is made up of 14 amino acids. The CDR3 coding sequence is TGTGCCAGCAGCCCGGGCCCCAGGATTAATGAGCAGTTCTTC. The encoded protein is CASSPGPRINEQFF.

The chain couples TRBV6-5 to TRBJ2-1, with 7 bases matching TRBD1. The CDR3 has 15 amino acids. The V and J ends lost 4 bases and 4 bases, in that order; junction bases with no gene match: 7. Germline V gene lookup returns CDR1 MNHEY and CDR2 SVGAGI. The chain's CDR3 is CASSLRTGVYNEQFF. DNA of the CDR3: TGTGCCAGCAGTTTGCGGACAGGAGTGTACAATGAGCAGTTCTTC.

The chain is built from TRBV28 and TRBJ2-7; TRBD2 matches at 8 bases. The CDR3 runs to 14 residues. J was trimmed by 7 bases and V by 8 bases; bases with no gene match: 13. CDR1 and CDR2 from the germline V gene are MDHEN and SYDVKM. CDR3 loop: CASGSDREGWEQYF. In DNA form, the CDR3 reads TGTGCCAGCGGATCGGACCGGGAGGGGTGGGAGCAGTACTTC. Supplemented by reference TRBV28 and TRBJ2-7, the full variable domain reads DVKVTQSSRYLVKRTGEKVFLECVQDMDHENMFWYRQDPGLGLRLIYFSYDVKMKEKGDIPEGYSVSREKKERFSLILESASTNQTSMYLCASGSDREGWEQYFGPGTRLTVT.

The chain has TRBV11-1 and TRBJ2-5, with D possibly matching TRBD1 (6 bases). This CDR3 has 14 amino acids. Looked up from germline, CDR1 is SGHAT and CDR2 is FQDESV (reference sequence). V lost 5 bases and J 5 bases, leaving 15 bases between the germline ends. The CDR3 nucleotides read TGTGCCAGCAGCACTTACAGGGTTCTGGAGACCCAGTACTTC. Protein product: CASSTYRVLETQYF.

Points on this clone: Germline and junction disagree at one end, which may indicate a read error. V and J are TRBV7-7 and TRBJ2-2, with 8 positions matching TRBD2. The CDR3 is 16 amino acids. Germline V gene sequence: CDR1 SSHAT, CDR2 FNYEAQ (reference sequence). The CDR3 DNA follows: TGTGCTAGCAACCCACCGGGACTAGCGAACACCGGGGAGCTGTTTTTT. Translating gives CASNPPGLANTGELFF.

The chain combines TRBV4-2 with TRBJ2-3, with 7 positions matching TRBD1. Germline V gene data show CDR1 as LGHNA and CDR2 as YNFKEQ. This CDR3 has 14 residues. The trim removed 4 bases at V and 2 bases at J, leaving 3 bases unmatched. The DNA for the CDR3 is TGTGCCAGCAGCCCGACAGGGCACACAGATACGCAGTATTTT. Encoded protein: CASSPTGHTDTQYF.

The chain has TRBV5-1 and TRBJ1-2; D is undetermined. This CDR3 is 15 amino acids long. CDR1 is SGHRS, CDR2 YFSETQ, per germline. V was pared by 3 bases and J by 3 bases, with 15 bases between. DNA of the CDR3: TGCGCCAGCAGCTCTCATGCAGGTGGCGACTATGGCTACACCTTC. This codes for CASSSHAGGDYGYTF.

V and J are TRBV5-1 and TRBJ1-1; possible D gene TRBD1, 6 bases. V was trimmed by 7 bases and J by 0 bases, leaving 16 bases between them. The CDR3 totals 15 residues. CDR1 SGHRS and CDR2 YFSETQ come from the germline V gene. As DNA, the CDR3 is TGCGCCAGCGGTTGGGGGGACAATCTGAACACTGAAGCTTTCTTT. Encoded protein: CASGWGDNLNTEAFF.

V usage is TRBV28 and J usage is TRBJ1-4, with TRBD1 matching over 8 bases. Germline CDR1 is MDHEN and CDR2 is SYDVKM. J gave up 7 bases and V 6 bases, and 10 bases lay outside the gene matches. This CDR3 spans 15 amino acids. In DNA form, the CDR3 reads TGTGCCAGCAGGACCCCTACGGGACAGGTTGAAAAACTGTTTTTT. As protein: CASRTPTGQVEKLFF. Full variable domain (remainder filled in from reference TRBV28 and TRBJ1-4): DVKVTQSSRYLVKRTGEKVFLECVQDMDHENMFWYRQDPGLGLRLIYFSYDVKMKEKGDIPEGYSVSREKKERFSLILESASTNQTSMYLCASRTPTGQVEKLFFGSGTQLSVL.

This clone is a singleton in its sample. This chain joins TRBV4-1 and TRBJ1-5; D is uncertain. V gave up 0 bases and J gave up 0 bases, with 6 bases separating them. Germline CDR1 reads MGHRA; CDR2 reads YSYEKL. CDR3 length: 15 amino acids. CDR3 DNA: TGCGCCAGCAGCCAAGACGGCTATAGCAATCAGCCCCAGCATTTT. Its translation is CASSQDGYSNQPQHF.

This chain links TRBV5-6 with TRBJ2-2; no clear D gene. Trimming pared 4 bases from V and 4 bases from J, leaving 17 bases between. Germline CDR1 reads SGHDT; CDR2 reads YYEEEE. The CDR3 sequence is 16 residues long. Here the CDR3 DNA reads TGTGCCAGCAGCCCGGATGGGATATGGACCACCGGGGAGCTGTTTTTT. It yields the protein CASSPDGIWTTGELFF.

CDR3 in DNA: TGTGCCAGCTCACCCGCTGGACAGGTCTTTAATTCACCCCTCCACTTT. It is translated as CASSPAGQVFNSPLHF. The chain couples TRBV18 to TRBJ1-6, with 7 bases matching TRBD1. Germline-derived CDR1 and CDR2 are KGHSH and LQKENI. This CDR3 has 16 amino acids. The junction had 8 bases not matched to a gene; V was cut back by 3 bases and J by 6 bases.

The rearrangement joins TRBV5-3 to TRBJ2-3; 7 positions match TRBD2. TRBV5-3 is sorted into the ORF group, with uncertain function. CDR3 length: 16 amino acids. After removal of 0 bases from V and 3 bases from J, the junction contained 7 bases not matched to a gene. CDR3: CARSLAARERTDTQYF. The CDR3 DNA is TGTGCCAGAAGCTTGGCCGCGCGGGAGCGGACAGATACGCAGTATTTT.

The V and J genes are TRBV6-1 and TRBJ1-3; 8 nucleotides agree with TRBD1. This CDR3 region has 18 residues. V gave up 4 bases and J gave up 0 bases; unmatched junction bases: 11. CDR1 MNHNS and CDR2 SASEGT come from the germline V gene. The CDR3 DNA sequence: TGTGCCAGCAGTGCGGGTAACCAGGGGGCCACCTCTGGAAACACCATATATTTT. This sequence encodes CASSAGNQGATSGNTIYF.